This section outlines one T cell receptor beta chain sequence together with its context. This sample is drawn from a study of cytotoxic CD8 clonotypes in ibrutinib-treated CLL. The CDR3 runs 16 residues. V was pared by 7 bases and J by 3 bases, with 12 bases of the junction left unmatched. Libraries were prepared by immunoSEQ multiplex PCR; TCRdb keeps only in-frame clonotypes and omits some of them. Here the sample spans around 70,000 clones, approximately 90% being singletons. Here the sequenced sample was PBMCs, taken after 12 months of ibrutinib treatment. The rearrangement links TRBV6-7 to TRBJ1-3; TRBD1 matches 7 bases. TRBV6-7 is an ORF for which the function is uncertain. This TCR was recovered from a human donor with chronic lymphocytic leukemia. In DNA, the CDR3 is TGTGCCAGCACTTCAACTAAGACAGGGTTTGGAAACACCATATATTTT. This encodes CASTSTKTGFGNTIYF.